A selection of T cell receptor beta chains follows, all from one sample in a study of CD8+CD57+ T cells in acquired aplastic anemia. Via MiXCR, TCRdb re-called the reads, giving one row per CDR3 protein. The sample consists of about 220,000 distinct CDR3 sequences, around half of them appearing once. Sequencing was carried out using sorted CD4+, CD8+, or CD8+CD57+ T cells (not recorded which) from PBMCs. Receptor source: a human donor with aplastic anemia. The CDR3 runs from the conserved cysteine through the conserved F or W. The order of the fields is J gene, D gene, V gene, clone size, CDR3 protein, CDR3 DNA. D genes are given only for firm matches. The size field is filled for only some rows; it gives once, few, many or a size class.

>TRBJ2-2|.|TRBV6-5|many
CASSYDGREELFF
TGTGCCAGCAGTTACGACGGACGGGAGGAGCTGTTTTTT
>TRBJ1-5|.|TRBV6-2/TRBV6-3|many
CATERGIYSNQPQHF
TGTGCCACCGAAAGGGGGATCTATAGCAATCAGCCCCAGCATTTT
>TRBJ1-2|.|TRBV2|.
CASSVTVNYGYTF
TGTGCCAGCAGTGTGACAGTTAACTATGGCTACACCTTC
>TRBJ2-1|TRBD1|TRBV19|.
CASRPGQVSNEQFF
TGTGCCAGTAGACCGGGACAGGTTTCGAATGAGCAGTTCTTC
>TRBJ2-7|.|TRBV27|.
CASSFLGLSSSYEQYF
TGTGCCAGCAGTTTCCTGGGACTTTCAAGCTCCTACGAGCAGTACTTC
>TRBJ1-2|.|TRBV29-1|.
CSVEDGKRTATNYGYTF
TGCAGCGTTGAAGACGGCAAACGGACCGCCACTAACTATGGCTACACCTTC
>TRBJ2-3|.|TRBV20-1|.
CSASPSEYAQYF
TGCAGTGCTAGTCCGAGCGAATACGCGCAGTATTTT
>TRBJ1-5|.|TRBV18|.
CASMDGVSNQPQHF
TGTGCCAGTATGGACGGCGTTAGCAATCAGCCCCAGCATTTT
>TRBJ1-6|.|TRBV20-1|.
CSARPQGSPLHF
TGCAGTGCTAGACCCCAGGGGTCACCCCTCCACTTT
>TRBJ1-3|TRBD1|TRBV2|.
CAGITQDRETGNTIYF
TGTGCCGGCATTACCCAGGACAGGGAGACTGGGAACACCATATATTTT
>TRBJ2-4|.|TRBV2|many
CAIQVAKNIQYF
TGTGCCATCCAGGTAGCCAAAAACATTCAGTACTTC
>TRBJ2-3|.|TRBV15|few
CATSRGAVLRDTQYF
TGTGCCACCAGCAGAGGGGCGGTCCTCAGGGATACGCAGTATTTT
>TRBJ1-1|TRBD1|TRBV20-1|.
CSARAAGGMDTEAFF
TGCAGTGCTAGGGCAGCAGGGGGTATGGACACTGAAGCTTTCTTT
>TRBJ1-1|.|TRBV20-1|many
CSASPGQLNTEAFF
TGCAGTGCCTCCCCGGGACAACTGAACACTGAAGCTTTCTTT
>TRBJ2-7|.|TRBV19|.
CASSIDRTASYEQYF
TGTGCCAGTAGTATTGACCGGACAGCGTCCTACGAGCAGTACTTC
>TRBJ2-3|TRBD2|TRBV7-9|.
CASSLRTSGNTDTQYF
TGTGCCAGCAGCTTGAGGACTAGCGGAAACACAGATACGCAGTATTTT
>TRBJ1-2|.|TRBV29-1|many
CSVHEGQGKGYGYTF
TGCAGCGTCCATGAGGGGCAGGGCAAGGGCTATGGCTACACCTTC
>TRBJ2-7|.|TRBV7-2|few
CASSLQRYEQYF
TGTGCCAGCAGCCTACAAAGATACGAGCAGTACTTC
>TRBJ1-1|.|TRBV29-1|once
CSVGGTMNTEAFF
TGCAGCGTTGGGGGGACCATGAACACTGAAGCTTTCTTT
>TRBJ2-7|TRBD2|TRBV9|once
CASSAGTSGSDEQYF
TGTGCCAGCAGCGCTGGGACTAGCGGGAGCGACGAGCAGTACTTC
>TRBJ2-7|.|TRBV2|once
CASSEARVLRKEQYF
TGTGCCAGCAGTGAAGCGCGGGTGTTGAGGAAAGAGCAGTACTTC
>TRBJ2-4|.|TRBV20-1|many
CSARDGGTGKNIQYF
TGCAGTGCTAGAGATGGGGGGACGGGGAAAAACATTCAGTACTTC